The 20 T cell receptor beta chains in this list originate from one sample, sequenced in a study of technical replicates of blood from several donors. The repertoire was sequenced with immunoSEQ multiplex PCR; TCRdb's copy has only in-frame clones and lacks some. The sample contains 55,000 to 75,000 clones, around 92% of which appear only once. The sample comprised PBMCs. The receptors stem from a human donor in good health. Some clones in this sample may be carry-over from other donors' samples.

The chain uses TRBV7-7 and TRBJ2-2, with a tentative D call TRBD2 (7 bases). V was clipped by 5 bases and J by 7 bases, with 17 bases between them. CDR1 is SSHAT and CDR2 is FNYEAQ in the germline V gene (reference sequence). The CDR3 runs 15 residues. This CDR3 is CASSPGGLAVGELFF. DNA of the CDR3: TGTGCCAGCAGCCCCGGGGGGCTAGCGGTCGGGGAGCTGTTTTTT.

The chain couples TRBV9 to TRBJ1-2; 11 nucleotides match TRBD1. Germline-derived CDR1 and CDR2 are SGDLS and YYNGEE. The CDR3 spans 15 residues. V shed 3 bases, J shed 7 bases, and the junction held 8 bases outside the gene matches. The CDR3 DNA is TGTGCCAGCAGCGCCGACGGACAGGGGGCAGGTGGCTACACCTTC. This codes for CASSADGQGAGGYTF.

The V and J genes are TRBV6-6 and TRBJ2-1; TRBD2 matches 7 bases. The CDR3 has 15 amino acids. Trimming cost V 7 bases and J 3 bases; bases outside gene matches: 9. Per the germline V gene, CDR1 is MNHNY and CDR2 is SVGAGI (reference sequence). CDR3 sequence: CASIPDQRGYNEQFF. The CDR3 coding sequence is TGTGCCAGCATCCCGGACCAGCGGGGCTACAATGAGCAGTTCTTC.

The chain's CDR3 is CASSLRPAGGSTGELFF. Here the CDR3 DNA reads TGTGCCAGCAGCTTAAGACCCGCAGGGGGCTCGACCGGGGAGCTGTTTTTT. This chain links TRBV7-8 with TRBJ2-2; 8 nucleotides align to TRBD1. The CDR3 has 17 amino acids. Germline V gene data show CDR1 as SGHVS and CDR2 as FQNEAQ. With V trimmed by 2 bases and J by 5 bases, 10 bases remained unmatched.

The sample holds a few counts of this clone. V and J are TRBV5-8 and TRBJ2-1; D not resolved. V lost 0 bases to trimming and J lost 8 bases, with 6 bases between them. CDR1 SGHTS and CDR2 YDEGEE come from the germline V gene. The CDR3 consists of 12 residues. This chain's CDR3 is CASSLARYEQFF. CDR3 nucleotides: TGTGCCAGCAGCTTGGCCCGGTATGAGCAGTTCTTC.

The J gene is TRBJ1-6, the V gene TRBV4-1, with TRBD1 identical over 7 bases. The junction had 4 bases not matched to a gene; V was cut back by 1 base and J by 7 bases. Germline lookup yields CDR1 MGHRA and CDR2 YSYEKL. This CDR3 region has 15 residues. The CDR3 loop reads CASSQGQGKNSPLHF. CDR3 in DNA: TGCGCCAGCAGCCAAGGACAGGGTAAAAATTCACCCCTCCACTTT.

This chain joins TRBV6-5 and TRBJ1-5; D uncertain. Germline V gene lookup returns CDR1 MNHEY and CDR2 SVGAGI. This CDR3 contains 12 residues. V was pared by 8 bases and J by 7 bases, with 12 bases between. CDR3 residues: CASGGWRQPQHF. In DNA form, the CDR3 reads TGTGCCAGCGGCGGTTGGAGGCAGCCCCAGCATTTT.

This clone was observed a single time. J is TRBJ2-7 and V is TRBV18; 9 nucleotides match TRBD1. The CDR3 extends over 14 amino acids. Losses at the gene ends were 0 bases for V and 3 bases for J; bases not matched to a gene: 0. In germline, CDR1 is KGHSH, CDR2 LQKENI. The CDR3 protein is CASSPPGQGYEQYF. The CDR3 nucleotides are TGTGCCAGCTCACCACCGGGACAGGGCTACGAGCAGTACTTC.

CDR3 protein: CASSLSGRIAGELFF. The CDR3 DNA is TGTGCCAGCAGTTTGAGCGGGAGGATCGCCGGGGAGCTGTTTTTT. The chain is built from TRBV27 and TRBJ2-2; 9 nucleotides align to TRBD2. Losses at the gene ends were 3 bases for V and 6 bases for J; bases not matched to a gene: 5. The CDR3 spans 15 residues. Germline V lookup: CDR1 MNHEY, CDR2 SMNVEV (reference sequence).

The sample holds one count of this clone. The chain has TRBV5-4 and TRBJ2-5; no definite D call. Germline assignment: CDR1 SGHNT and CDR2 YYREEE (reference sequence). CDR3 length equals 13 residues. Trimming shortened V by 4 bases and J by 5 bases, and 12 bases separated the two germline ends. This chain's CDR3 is CASSPGLLETQYF. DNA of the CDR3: TGTGCCAGCAGCCCAGGTCTGTTGGAGACCCAGTACTTC.

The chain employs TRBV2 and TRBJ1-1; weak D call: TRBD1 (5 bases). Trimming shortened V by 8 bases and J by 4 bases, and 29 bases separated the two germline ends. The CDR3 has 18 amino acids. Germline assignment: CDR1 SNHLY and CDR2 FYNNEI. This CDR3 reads CASSGAGGTGWAGTEAFF. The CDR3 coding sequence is TGTGCCAGCTCCGGAGCGGGGGGGACTGGATGGGCGGGCACTGAAGCTTTCTTT.

The CDR3 DNA sequence: TGTGCCAGCAGCCAGGATCTGACAGGGGGCTACCTCTACGAGCAGTACTTC. Translation: CASSQDLTGGYLYEQYF. The V gene is TRBV4-2, the J gene TRBJ2-7; 10 bases agree with TRBD1. J gave up 3 bases and V 3 bases, and 11 bases lay outside the gene matches. The germline gives CDR1 LGHNA, CDR2 YNFKEQ. The CDR3 consists of 17 residues.

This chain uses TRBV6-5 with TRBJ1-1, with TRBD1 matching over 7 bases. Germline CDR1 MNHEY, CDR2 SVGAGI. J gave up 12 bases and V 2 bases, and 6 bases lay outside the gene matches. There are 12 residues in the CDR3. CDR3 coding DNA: TGTGCCAGCAGTTACACGACAGGGTTAACTTTCTTT. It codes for CASSYTTGLTFF.

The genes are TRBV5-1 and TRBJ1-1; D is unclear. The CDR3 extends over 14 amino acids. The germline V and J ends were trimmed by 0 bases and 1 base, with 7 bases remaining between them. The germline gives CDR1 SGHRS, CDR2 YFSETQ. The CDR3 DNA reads TGCGCCAGCAGCTTGGGAGACAAGAACACTGAAGCTTTCTTT. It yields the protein CASSLGDKNTEAFF. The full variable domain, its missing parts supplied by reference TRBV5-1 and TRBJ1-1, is KAGVTQTPRYLIKTRGQQVTLSCSPISGHRSVSWYQQTPGQGLQFLFEYFSETQRNKGNFPGRFSGRQFSNSRSEMNVSTLELGDSALYLCASSLGDKNTEAFFGQGTRLTVV.

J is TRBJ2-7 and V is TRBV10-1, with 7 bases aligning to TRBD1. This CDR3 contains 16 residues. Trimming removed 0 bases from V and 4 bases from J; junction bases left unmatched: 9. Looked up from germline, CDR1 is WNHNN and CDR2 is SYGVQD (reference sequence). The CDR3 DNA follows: TGCGCCAGCAGTGAGTCGTGGGCAGGGGGTTGGTACGAGCAGTACTTC. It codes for CASSESWAGGWYEQYF.

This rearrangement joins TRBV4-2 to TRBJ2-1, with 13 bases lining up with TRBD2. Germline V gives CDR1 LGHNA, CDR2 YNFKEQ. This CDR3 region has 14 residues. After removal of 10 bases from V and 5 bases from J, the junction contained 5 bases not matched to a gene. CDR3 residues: CATTSGRDDNEQFF. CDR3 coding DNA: TGTGCCACCACTAGCGGGAGGGACGACAATGAGCAGTTCTTC.

Here the CDR3 DNA reads TGCGCCAGCAGCCAAGAACGCCGGGTTTCTGGGGCCAACGTCCTGACTTTC. Translated, it gives CASSQERRVSGANVLTF. The rearrangement joins TRBV4-1 to TRBJ2-6, with D uncertain. The CDR3 totals 17 residues. Germline V gives CDR1 MGHRA, CDR2 YSYEKL. V dropped 0 bases and J dropped 1 base, with 10 bases sitting between them.

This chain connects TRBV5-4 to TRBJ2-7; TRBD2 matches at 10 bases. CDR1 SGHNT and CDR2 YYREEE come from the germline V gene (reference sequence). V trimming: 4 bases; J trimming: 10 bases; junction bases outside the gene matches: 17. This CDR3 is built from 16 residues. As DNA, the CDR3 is TGTGCCAGCAGCCCATCCCCGACTAGCGGGCTACTTGGACAGTACTTC. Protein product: CASSPSPTSGLLGQYF.

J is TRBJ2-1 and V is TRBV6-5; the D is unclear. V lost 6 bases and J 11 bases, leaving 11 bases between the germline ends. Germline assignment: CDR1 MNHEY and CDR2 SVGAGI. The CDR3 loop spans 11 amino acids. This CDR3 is CASSSGSKQFF. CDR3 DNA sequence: TGTGCCAGCAGCTCCGGTAGTAAGCAGTTCTTC.

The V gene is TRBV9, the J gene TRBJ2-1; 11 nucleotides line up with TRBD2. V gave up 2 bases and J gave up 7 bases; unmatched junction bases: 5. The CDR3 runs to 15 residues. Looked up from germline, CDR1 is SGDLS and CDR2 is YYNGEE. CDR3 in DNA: TGTGCCAGCAGCGTGACTAGCGGGAAAGGTAATGAGCAGTTCTTC. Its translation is CASSVTSGKGNEQFF.